Each of the 26 T cell receptor beta chains below was sequenced from the same sample in a study of T cell changes during pregnancy in multiple sclerosis. Produced via immunoSEQ multiplex PCR; TCRdb's table is partial and in-frame only. Among 26,000 or so clones listed, under 90% were seen once. This specimen consisted of CD4+ T cells from peripheral blood mononuclear cells, obtained in the first trimester of pregnancy. The receptors were sampled from a female donor in good health, enrolled as a control in a pregnancy study.

The V call is TRBV2, the J call TRBJ2-1; D gene ambiguous. The ends were cut back, 4 bases at V and 8 bases at J, with 6 bases in the middle. CDR3 length: 11 residues. Germline V gene lookup returns CDR1 SNHLY and CDR2 FYNNEI. CDR3 DNA sequence: TGTGCCAGCAGTGCCCGCGATGAGCAGTTCTTC. The encoded protein is CASSARDEQFF.

The chain uses TRBV5-8 and TRBJ2-3; 7 nucleotides agree with TRBD2. J lost 1 base, V lost 2 bases, and 7 bases had no gene match. Germline V CDR1 and CDR2: SGHTS, YDEGEE. The CDR3 runs to 16 residues. CDR3 residues: CASSLNGAGGTDTQYF. DNA of the CDR3: TGTGCCAGCAGCTTAAACGGTGCGGGGGGCACAGATACGCAGTATTTT.

This chain connects TRBV7-2 to TRBJ2-1, with D perhaps matching TRBD2 (5 bases). V lost 2 bases, J lost 0 bases, and 11 bases lay in between. The CDR3 is 16 residues long. Germline CDR1 and CDR2: SGHTA and FQGNSA. CDR3: CASSLSGRNSYNEQFF. The CDR3 DNA reads TGTGCCAGCAGCTTATCGGGAAGGAACTCCTACAATGAGCAGTTCTTC.

The chain couples TRBV4-2 to TRBJ1-2; the match to TRBD1 covers 8 bases. Trimming cost V 4 bases and J 2 bases; bases outside gene matches: 9. The CDR3 is made up of 16 amino acids. In germline, CDR1 is LGHNA, CDR2 YNFKEQ. CDR3 loop: CASSPGQGSLNYGYTF. As DNA, the CDR3 is TGTGCCAGCAGCCCAGGACAGGGATCCCTAAACTATGGCTACACCTTC.

V is TRBV10-3 and J is TRBJ2-1; TRBD1 agrees at 7 bases. Germline values: CDR1 ENHRY, CDR2 SYGVKD. The CDR3 contains 19 residues. V shed 3 bases, J shed 6 bases, and the junction held 20 bases outside the gene matches. CDR3 in amino acids: CAISDPTGISDGNSNEQFF. As DNA, the CDR3 is TGTGCCATCAGTGACCCGACAGGGATATCCGATGGAAATTCCAATGAGCAGTTCTTC.

This chain links TRBV7-2 with TRBJ2-1, with 8 bases aligning to TRBD2. Germline lookup yields CDR1 SGHTA and CDR2 FQGNSA. V lost 3 bases and J lost 3; bases outside the gene matches: 7. This CDR3 spans 16 amino acids. The CDR3 nucleotides read TGTGCCAGCAGCTTGGAGGGTAGCGGGAACTACAATGAGCAGTTCTTC. Its translation: CASSLEGSGNYNEQFF.

The V and J genes are TRBV25-1 and TRBJ2-5; the match to TRBD2 covers 9 bases. J gave up 1 base and V 2 bases, and 8 bases lay outside the gene matches. The CDR3 totals 17 residues. The germline CDR1 and CDR2 sequences are MGHDK and SYGVNS. The CDR3 spells CASSERKAGGAQETQYF. DNA for the CDR3: TGTGCCAGCAGTGAAAGGAAAGCGGGAGGTGCCCAAGAGACCCAGTACTTC. The variable domain in full, completed from reference TRBV25-1 and TRBJ2-5, reads EADIYQTPRYLVIGTGKKITLECSQTMGHDKMYWYQQDPGMELHLIHYSYGVNSTEKGDLSSESTVSRIRTEHFPLTLESARPSHTSQYLCASSERKAGGAQETQYFGPGTRLLVL.

This clone was counted only a few times. This sequence joins TRBV2 and TRBJ1-5; possible D gene TRBD1, 6 bases. The CDR3 covers 13 residues. Trimming took off 3 bases at V and 9 bases at J, with 12 bases between the two ends. Germline values: CDR1 SNHLY, CDR2 FYNNEI. As DNA, the CDR3 is TGTGCCAGCAGTGAGGCAGGGGAGTTGCCCCAGCATTTT. It specifies CASSEAGELPQHF.

Only a few counts were recorded for this clone. The rearrangement links TRBV7-9 to TRBJ2-5; a possible D gene is TRBD1 (5 bases). V dropped 0 bases and J dropped 0 bases, with 5 bases sitting between them. Germline loops: CDR1 SEHNR, CDR2 FQNEAQ (reference sequence). The CDR3 totals 14 residues. CDR3: CASSLARDQETQYF. Written as DNA, the CDR3 is TGTGCCAGCAGCTTAGCCAGGGACCAAGAGACCCAGTACTTC.

The V call is TRBV6-1, the J call TRBJ1-5; 10 nucleotides align to TRBD1. The CDR3 has 14 amino acids. The V gene end was trimmed by 7 bases and the J gene end by 7 bases; junction bases not matched to a gene: 7. Germline loops: CDR1 MNHNS, CDR2 SASEGT. This CDR3 reads CASTTGTGDQPQHF. The CDR3 region has the DNA TGTGCCAGCACAACCGGGACAGGGGACCAGCCCCAGCATTTT.

The chain uses TRBV18 and TRBJ1-1; tentative D call: TRBD1 (5 bases). Trimming removed 2 bases from V and 6 bases from J, with 13 bases in between. From germline, CDR1 is KGHSH and CDR2 LQKENI. This CDR3 comprises 14 residues. The CDR3 DNA reads as TGTGCCAGCTCACCAAGTGGGGCGCGGTCTGAAGCTTTCTTT. This encodes CASSPSGARSEAFF.

This chain uses TRBV2 with TRBJ2-7, with TRBD2 identical over 7 bases. Trimming removed 4 bases from V and 1 base from J; junction bases left unmatched: 4. The CDR3 totals 14 residues. Per the germline V gene, CDR1 is SNHLY and CDR2 is FYNNEI. For the CDR3, the DNA is TGTGCCAGCAGTGTCCGGGGGGAGTCCTACGAGCAGTACTTC. Translating gives CASSVRGESYEQYF.

This clone showed up just once. V and J are TRBV5-8 and TRBJ1-1, with D possibly TRBD1 on 5 matching bases. This CDR3 contains 12 residues. Germline V gives CDR1 SGHTS, CDR2 YDEGEE. The V end was cut by 7 bases, the J end by 1 base, with 8 bases between. Written as DNA, the CDR3 is TGTGCCAGCGAAGACAGGAACACTGAAGCTTTCTTT. Translation: CASEDRNTEAFF.

This rearrangement joins TRBV30 to TRBJ1-2; D may be TRBD1 (5 bases). V shed 0 bases and J shed 7 bases, with 9 bases lying between them. The CDR3 is 12 amino acids. Germline CDR1 is GTSNPN and CDR2 is SVGIG (reference sequence). The CDR3 spells CAWSVGGVGYTF. The CDR3 DNA reads TGTGCCTGGAGTGTGGGAGGGGTTGGCTACACCTTC.

V gene TRBV5-6 combines with J gene TRBJ2-3, with 8 bases lining up with TRBD2. Germline lookup yields CDR1 SGHDT and CDR2 YYEEEE. V gave up 7 bases and J gave up 2 bases; unmatched junction bases: 6. The CDR3 extends over 14 amino acids. CDR3 protein: CASVERGYTDTQYF. CDR3 in DNA: TGTGCCAGCGTCGAGCGGGGGTACACAGATACGCAGTATTTT.

J is TRBJ2-5 and V is TRBV7-8; 7 bases agree with TRBD2. CDR1 and CDR2 from the germline V gene are SGHVS and FQNEAQ. The V and J ends lost 4 bases and 5 bases, in that order; junction bases with no gene match: 13. The CDR3 is made up of 16 amino acids. CDR3 sequence reads: CASSSALALSRETQYF. Here the CDR3 DNA reads TGTGCCAGCAGCTCGGCACTAGCGCTGAGTCGGGAGACCCAGTACTTC. The whole variable domain, filled in from reference TRBV7-8 and TRBJ2-5, reads GAGVSQSPRYKVAKRGQDVALRCDPISGHVSLFWYQQALGQGPEFLTYFQNEAQLDKSGLPSDRFFAERPEGSVSTLKIQRTQQEDSAVYLCASSSALALSRETQYFGPGTRLLVL.

The chain uses TRBV23-1 and TRBJ2-3, with D perhaps TRBD2 (5 bases). TRBV23-1 is assigned to the ORF class and has an uncertain function. Trimming pared 7 bases from V and 4 bases from J, leaving 12 bases between. This CDR3 region has 13 residues. The chain's CDR3 is CASIPRGADTQYF. CDR3 nucleotides: TGCGCCAGCATTCCCCGGGGAGCAGATACGCAGTATTTT.

The V gene is TRBV4-1, the J gene TRBJ2-7; TRBD2 aligns across 12 bases. With 1 base clipped from V and 2 bases from J, the junction kept 9 bases outside the gene matches. The CDR3 runs to 18 residues. The germline gives CDR1 MGHRA, CDR2 YSYEKL. CDR3 coding DNA: TGCGCCAGCAGCCAAGCCCCGACTAGCGGGGGTGCAGCCTACGAGCAGTACTTC. It specifies CASSQAPTSGGAAYEQYF.

This sequence joins TRBV30 and TRBJ1-6; D is possibly TRBD1 (6 bases). Germline V gives CDR1 GTSNPN, CDR2 SVGIG (reference sequence). The length of the CDR3 is 16 residues. V lost 4 bases and J lost 0, with 13 bases in between. In nucleotides, the CDR3 is TGTGCCTGGAACAGGGCTATGAGCTCCTATAATTCACCCCTCCACTTT. Protein sequence: CAWNRAMSSYNSPLHF.

The chain joins TRBV30 to TRBJ2-7; weak D call: TRBD2 (5 bases). V was trimmed by 3 bases and J by 4 bases, leaving 7 bases between them. The CDR3 contains 11 residues. The germline V gene has CDR1 GTSNPN and CDR2 SVGIG (reference sequence). The CDR3 spells CAWRAEYEQYF. The CDR3 region has the DNA TGTGCCTGGAGAGCGGAATACGAGCAGTACTTC.

Only one count was recorded for this clone. V is TRBV27 and J is TRBJ2-7, with D maybe TRBD1 (5 bases). Per the germline V gene, CDR1 is MNHEY and CDR2 is SMNVEV (reference sequence). Between the trimmed V and J ends, which lost 0 bases and 2 bases, there was a span of 14 bases. There are 16 residues in the CDR3. The chain's CDR3 is CASSLSSRAGPYEQYF. The CDR3, as DNA: TGTGCCAGCAGTTTATCGAGCAGGGCTGGCCCCTACGAGCAGTACTTC.

The rearrangement joins TRBV5-1 to TRBJ1-2; perhaps TRBD1 as D (6 bases). The CDR3 has 12 residues. Germline V gene data show CDR1 as SGHRS and CDR2 as YFSETQ. V lost 5 bases and J lost 1, with 6 bases in between. Here the CDR3 reads CASRDSNYGYTF. The CDR3 coding sequence is TGCGCCAGCAGGGACAGTAACTATGGCTACACCTTC.

The gene calls are TRBV28 and TRBJ2-2; TRBD2 matches 7 bases. V shed 6 bases, J shed 2 bases, and the junction held 6 bases outside the gene matches. In germline, CDR1 is MDHEN, CDR2 SYDVKM. CDR3 size: 15 residues. CDR3 region: CASSRGRGNTGELFF. The DNA for the CDR3 is TGTGCCAGCAGCCGAGGGAGGGGCAACACCGGGGAGCTGTTTTTT.

The chain has TRBV27 and TRBJ2-7; 8 nucleotides line up with TRBD1. Per germline, CDR1 MNHEY and CDR2 SMNVEV (reference sequence). There are 15 residues in the CDR3. Losses at the gene ends were 5 bases for V and 3 bases for J; bases not matched to a gene: 9. The CDR3 DNA is TGTGCCAGCAGTGTCACCGGGACAGGAGACTACGAGCAGTACTTC. It yields the protein CASSVTGTGDYEQYF.

This clone was counted a single time. V and J are TRBV2 and TRBJ1-5; TRBD1 matches 9 bases. This CDR3 is built from 14 residues. The germline V gene has CDR1 SNHLY and CDR2 FYNNEI. Germline trimming cut 4 bases from V and 6 bases from J; bases unmatched to any gene: 4. CDR3 nucleotide sequence: TGTGCCAGCAGTGTTGGGACAGGGTTTCAGCCCCAGCATTTT. The encoded protein is CASSVGTGFQPQHF.

The chain employs TRBV10-3 and TRBJ2-4, with 10 positions matching TRBD2. V gave up 3 bases and J gave up 8 bases; unmatched junction bases: 7. The CDR3 extends over 15 amino acids. In germline, CDR1 is ENHRY, CDR2 SYGVKD. As DNA, the CDR3 is TGTGCCATCAGTGACCGAGCGGGGGGGCCAGACATTCAGTACTTC. Protein product: CAISDRAGGPDIQYF.